A selection of T cell receptor beta chains follows, all from one sample in a study of T cell responses to AZD1222 COVID-19 vaccine. The data were produced by immunoSEQ multiplex PCR, yet TCRdb's version contains in-frame clones alone and is incomplete. Here the sample spans around 100,000 clones, 85% to 90% being singletons. The source was peripheral blood, collected on day 0 of AZD1222 vaccination. The receptors were gathered from an adult in good health. Both conserved end residues are part of each CDR3.

>TRBJ1-1|TRBV19
CASSRASTLNTEAFF
>TRBJ2-1|TRBV5-1
CASSLSPWARNEQFF
>TRBJ1-1|TRBV19
CASSMHGNTEAFF
>TRBJ2-2|TRBV6-5
CASMDSNTGELFF
>TRBJ2-1|TRBV7-2
CASKSGDNEQFF
>TRBJ2-5|TRBV18
CASSPGEQETQYF
>TRBJ2-4|TRBV19
CASSISRDSIQYF
>TRBJ1-5|TRBV4-1
CASSLPGSGQPQHF
>TRBJ1-6|TRBV2
CASRAGPNSPLHF
>TRBJ2-7|TRBV6-6
CASARREGYEQYF
>TRBJ1-4|TRBV11-2
CASSLGYGEKLFF
>TRBJ2-7|TRBV25-1
CASSVVGMGQDYEQYF
>TRBJ1-6|TRBV12-3/TRBV12-4
CASSLGNSPLHF
>TRBJ1-2|TRBV5-1
CASSLAGDNAYGYTF
>TRBJ2-1|TRBV29-1
CSGKANGNEQFF
>TRBJ1-2|TRBV11-2
CASRRLGQAYGYTF
>TRBJ1-2|TRBV28
CASRSNRGPGLYGYTF
>TRBJ1-3|TRBV11-2
CASGHLMKALSGNTIYF
>TRBJ2-1|TRBV11-3
CASSLISPGQAHEQFF
>TRBJ1-2|TRBV19
CASNPSGTDNYGYTF
>TRBJ1-1|TRBV12-3/TRBV12-4
CASSLGTSAEAFF
>TRBJ1-5|TRBV19
CASSRGVYVDQPQHF
>TRBJ1-1|TRBV2
CASSPGGFGAEAFF
>TRBJ2-6|TRBV5-1
CASSLPESSGANVLTF
>TRBJ2-7|TRBV24-1
CATSDFEAPFVSWDEQYF
>TRBJ2-7|TRBV11-3
CASSRLGSRPGRDF
>TRBJ2-1|TRBV27
CASSYLAGGPYNEQFF
>TRBJ1-5|TRBV6-2/TRBV6-3
CASSYSTGGGQPQHF
>TRBJ1-1|TRBV7-9
CASSRLKGVNTEAFF
>TRBJ1-2|TRBV6-5
CASKTTGYGYTF
>TRBJ2-3|TRBV7-9
CASSLGEGRFTDTQYF
>TRBJ2-1|TRBV9
CASSVAYNTNSYNEQFF
>TRBJ2-7|TRBV27
CASSLSWTALNEQYF